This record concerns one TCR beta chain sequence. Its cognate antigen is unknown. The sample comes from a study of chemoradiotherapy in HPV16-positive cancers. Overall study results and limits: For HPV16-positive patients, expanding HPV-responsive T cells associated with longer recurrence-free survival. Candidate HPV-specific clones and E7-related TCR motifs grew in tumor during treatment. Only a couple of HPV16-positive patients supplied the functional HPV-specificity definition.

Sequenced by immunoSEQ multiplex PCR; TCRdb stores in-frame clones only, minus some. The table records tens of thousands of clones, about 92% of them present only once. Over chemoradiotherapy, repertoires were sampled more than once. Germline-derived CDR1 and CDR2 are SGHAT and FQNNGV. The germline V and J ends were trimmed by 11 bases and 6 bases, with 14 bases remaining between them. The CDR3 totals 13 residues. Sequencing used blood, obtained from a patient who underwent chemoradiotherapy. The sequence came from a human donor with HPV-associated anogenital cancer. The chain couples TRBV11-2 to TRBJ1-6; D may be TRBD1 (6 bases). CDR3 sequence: CACRTGFNSPLHF. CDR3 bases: TGTGCCTGCCGAACAGGGTTTAATTCACCCCTCCACTTT.